The clone carrying this TCR beta chain was seen ten or more times. Its antigen is unknown. This entry comes from a study of T cells in Graves' hyperthyroidism and ophthalmopathy. Study findings and constraints: Blood also showed most of the thyroid clonotypes that were expanded above 0.001.

The CDR3 regions of TCR beta were amplified from RNA transcripts. The TCR CDR3 was amplified in a first-round RT-PCR using the HTBI primer set. Using its own MiXCR run on the multiplex PCR reads, TCRdb lists one record per CDR3 protein. This sample has around 600,000 distinct CDR3 sequences, with about 14% found just once. Germline CDR1 MDHEN, CDR2 SYDVKM. CDR3 length: 15 amino acids. J was trimmed by 3 bases and V by 6 bases; bases with no gene match: 7. V usage is TRBV28 and J usage is TRBJ1-5; TRBD1 aligns across 8 bases. This TCR was sampled from a woman in her fifties or sixties with Graves' ophthalmopathy. The source material was blood. The CDR3 reads CASSHSDRANQPQHF. The CDR3 nucleotides are TGTGCCAGCAGCCATTCGGACAGGGCCAATCAGCCCCAGCATTTT.